The 26 T cell receptor beta chains below all came from one sample that was sequenced in a study of T cell repertoires in cytomegalovirus infection. TCRdb used MiXCR to reprocess the reads, holding one entry per CDR3 protein. The sample has under 850,000 distinct CDR3 sequences, roughly 36% seen once; the top ten hold 18%. These TCRs are of unknown antigen specificity. Here the sequenced sample was cultured PBMCs, taken from culture after CMV antigen stimulation. The origin of the receptors is a human donor in good health (CMV status not recorded). Some clones in this sample may be carry-over from other donors' samples.

The CDR3 DNA follows: TGTGCCAGCAGCTTACAGGGATTTGTCAATCAGCCCCAGCATTTT. It yields the protein CASSLQGFVNQPQHF. The V gene is TRBV5-5, the J gene TRBJ1-5; tentative D call: TRBD1 (6 bases). The CDR3 consists of 15 residues. Germline CDR1 SGHKS, CDR2 YYEKEE (reference sequence). Trimming cost V 2 bases and J 3 bases, with 12 bases left between them.

This clonotype has only a few counts. V and J are TRBV3-1 and TRBJ2-2, with D unclear. V gave up 4 bases and J gave up 8 bases, with 11 bases separating them. Germline loops: CDR1 LGHDT, CDR2 YNNKEL (reference sequence). The CDR3 is 13 residues long. CDR3: CASSLLGRGELFF. In nucleotides, the CDR3 is TGTGCCAGCAGCCTGCTAGGTCGGGGGGAGCTGTTTTTT.

This clonotype showed up many times. The chain carries TRBV7-9 and TRBJ1-6; D is possibly TRBD1 (5 bases). Germline V gene sequence: CDR1 SEHNR, CDR2 FQNEAQ (reference sequence). CDR3 length: 13 residues. V lost 1 base, J lost 8 bases, and 6 bases lay in between. The CDR3 bases are TGTGCCAGCAGCTTAGAAGGGGATTCACCCCTCCACTTT. Its translation: CASSLEGDSPLHF.

This clonotype was detected a few times. The chain joins TRBV27 to TRBJ1-5; D gene uncertain. Germline V gene sequence: CDR1 MNHEY, CDR2 SMNVEV (reference sequence). Trimming took off 2 bases at V and 2 bases at J, with 19 bases between the two ends. The CDR3 runs 18 residues. This CDR3 reads CASSLPRRSLSGNQPQHF. The CDR3 DNA follows: TGTGCCAGCAGTTTACCCCGCCGCTCTCTCTCGGGCAATCAGCCCCAGCATTTT.

The genes are TRBV4-2 and TRBJ2-1, with 7 bases that match TRBD1. J gave up 4 bases and V 3 bases, and 6 bases lay outside the gene matches. Germline assignment: CDR1 LGHNA and CDR2 YNFKEQ. CDR3 length equals 15 residues. The CDR3 nucleotides read TGTGCCAGCAGCCAGGGGGACAGCAGTTACAATGAGCAGTTCTTC. Protein sequence: CASSQGDSSYNEQFF.

This chain connects TRBV5-1 to TRBJ2-3; D may be TRBD1 (6 bases). Per germline, CDR1 SGHRS and CDR2 YFSETQ. This CDR3 region has 16 residues. The ends were cut back, 4 bases at V and 1 base at J, with 16 bases in the middle. CDR3 sequence (DNA): TGCGCCAGCAGCACCCGTCCGGGACATCGCACAGATACGCAGTATTTT. This encodes CASSTRPGHRTDTQYF.

This clonotype was counted ten times or more. V usage is TRBV7-2 and J usage is TRBJ2-1; 10 bases match TRBD1. The CDR3 runs 18 residues. J lost 8 bases, V lost 5 bases, and 18 bases had no gene match. Germline CDR1 and CDR2: SGHTA and FQGNSA. The CDR3 region has the DNA TGTGCCAGCAGCCAAAGGACAGGGGGTTCGCCATGGCTTTATGAGCAGTTCTTC. This sequence encodes CASSQRTGGSPWLYEQFF. Together with reference TRBV7-2 and TRBJ2-1, the CDR3 gives the full variable domain: GAGVSQSPSNKVTEKGKDVELRCDPISGHTALYWYRQSLGQGLEFLIYFQGNSAPDKSGLPSDRFSAERTGGSVSTLTIQRTQQEDSAVYLCASSQRTGGSPWLYEQFFGPGTRLTVL.

This clonotype was observed a handful of times. The DNA of the CDR3 is TGTGCCAGCAGCTTACTAGCGGGGGGCTTAACCGGGGAGCTGTTTTTT. Its protein is CASSLLAGGLTGELFF. The chain couples TRBV7-2 to TRBJ2-2; 11 positions agree with TRBD2. The V gene end was trimmed by 2 bases and the J gene end by 5 bases; junction bases not matched to a gene: 4. CDR1 SGHTA and CDR2 FQGNSA come from the germline V gene. The CDR3 extends over 16 amino acids.

This clonotype was seen repeatedly, ten times or more. V usage is TRBV10-3 and J usage is TRBJ2-7, with 10 bases identical to TRBD2. Per the germline V gene, CDR1 is ENHRY and CDR2 is SYGVKD. This CDR3 is built from 15 residues. Trimming removed 3 bases from V and 0 bases from J; junction bases left unmatched: 2. The CDR3 bases are TGTGCCATCAGTGAAGCGGGAGGGAGCTCCTACGAGCAGTACTTC. Translation gives CAISEAGGSSYEQYF.

This clonotype was seen only a few times. The J gene is TRBJ2-1, the V gene TRBV27; 7 nucleotides match TRBD1. This CDR3 spans 13 amino acids. Germline CDR1 is MNHEY and CDR2 is SMNVEV (reference sequence). Trimming cost V 6 bases and J 9 bases; bases outside gene matches: 8. The CDR3 DNA reads TGTGCCAGCAGGGTCAGGGGGTCAATTGAGCAGTTCTTC. It is translated as CASRVRGSIEQFF.

This clonotype occurred a few times. The J gene is TRBJ2-5, the V gene TRBV7-2; D is undetermined. The CDR3 consists of 14 residues. V lost 0 bases to trimming and J lost 3 bases, with 8 bases between them. Germline V gives CDR1 SGHTA, CDR2 FQGNSA. The CDR3 DNA is TGTGCCAGCAGCTTAGCGCCCAGAAAAGAGACCCAGTACTTC. Amino acids: CASSLAPRKETQYF.

A few counts support this clonotype. The chain combines TRBV6-5 with TRBJ2-5; possibly TRBD1 or TRBD2 for D (5 bases each). V was trimmed by 5 bases and J by 9 bases, leaving 13 bases between them. CDR1 and CDR2 from the germline V gene are MNHEY and SVGAGI. CDR3 length: 12 residues. Here the CDR3 reads CASSRDPGAQYF. The CDR3, as DNA: TGTGCCAGCAGTAGGGACCCCGGGGCCCAGTACTTC.

The sample holds a few counts of this clonotype. The chain couples TRBV19 to TRBJ1-1; 9 positions match TRBD1. V lost 9 bases and J lost 4; bases outside the gene matches: 9. In germline, CDR1 is LNHDA, CDR2 SQIVND (reference sequence). The CDR3 runs 14 residues. CDR3 DNA sequence: TGTGCCAGCGCCAACAGGGGGCTTGGCACTGAAGCTTTCTTT. Translated: CASANRGLGTEAFF.

The rearrangement links TRBV12-3 or TRBV12-4 to TRBJ2-7; D is unclear. Trimming shortened V by 6 bases and J by 0 bases, and 12 bases separated the two germline ends. The CDR3 consists of 14 residues. The CDR3 nucleotides read TGTGCCAGCAGCCGAAGAGCGAGCTCCTACGAGCAGTACTTC. This encodes CASSRRASSYEQYF.

The chain recombines TRBV7-2 with TRBJ1-4; D is possibly TRBD1 (6 bases). The CDR3 has 15 residues. The V and J ends lost 5 bases and 4 bases respectively, with 14 bases between them. CDR1 SGHTA and CDR2 FQGNSA come from the germline V gene. Here the CDR3 DNA reads TGTGCCAGCAGCGTCATCCAGGGGTTTAATGAAAAACTGTTTTTT. Protein sequence: CASSVIQGFNEKLFF.

In this sample, this clonotype turned up once. This chain connects TRBV12-3 or TRBV12-4 to TRBJ2-1; tentatively, D is TRBD2 (6 bases). V was cut by 3 bases and J by 7 bases, with 19 bases left in between. The CDR3 extends over 16 amino acids. Here the CDR3 reads CASSFYPTGVGNEQFF. Written as DNA, the CDR3 is TGTGCCAGCAGTTTTTATCCCACGGGAGTTGGTAATGAGCAGTTCTTC.

A few counts support this clonotype. This chain connects TRBV11-2 to TRBJ1-2, with 8 bases that match TRBD1. J was trimmed by 2 bases and V by 6 bases; bases with no gene match: 11. This CDR3 has 16 residues. Germline values: CDR1 SGHAT, CDR2 FQNNGV. CDR3 protein: CASRPRTGRRNYGYTF. The CDR3 DNA sequence: TGTGCCAGCAGACCCCGGACAGGGAGGAGGAACTATGGCTACACCTTC.

This clonotype was picked up a small number of times. The chain uses TRBV7-9 and TRBJ1-1, with TRBD1 matching 8 bases. V gave up 5 bases and J gave up 6 bases; unmatched junction bases: 5. The CDR3 sequence is 13 residues long. Germline V gene data show CDR1 as SEHNR and CDR2 as FQNEAQ (reference sequence). In DNA form, the CDR3 reads TGTGCCAGCAGCCTTGGACAGGGCGCTGAAGCTTTCTTT. Translation gives CASSLGQGAEAFF.

This clonotype appeared many times. V is TRBV7-2 and J is TRBJ2-3, with 8 bases matching TRBD2. CDR1 is SGHTA, CDR2 FQGNSA, per germline. V was clipped by 5 bases and J by 6 bases; unmatched bases: 7. The CDR3 is 14 residues long. The CDR3 sequence: CASSEGTRADTQYF. CDR3 in DNA: TGTGCCAGCAGCGAGGGGACTAGAGCCGATACGCAGTATTTT.

Many counts were recorded for this clonotype. The chain uses TRBV7-2 and TRBJ2-5, with 9 bases fitting TRBD2. J lost 4 bases, V lost 5 bases, and 5 bases had no gene match. The CDR3 has 14 residues. Germline V lookup: CDR1 SGHTA, CDR2 FQGNSA. CDR3 sequence: CASSLRGGSETQYF. In nucleotides, the CDR3 is TGTGCCAGCAGCCTGCGGGGGGGCTCAGAGACCCAGTACTTC.

This clonotype showed up just a few times. The chain combines TRBV12-3 or TRBV12-4 with TRBJ1-2; D is unclear. The CDR3 spans 12 residues. Trimming cost V 0 bases and J 7 bases, with 6 bases left between them. CDR3 residues: CASSLARAGYTF. The CDR3 DNA reads TGTGCCAGCAGTTTAGCGAGAGCTGGCTACACCTTC.

The chain links TRBV10-3 to TRBJ2-5; the match to TRBD2 covers 9 bases. Germline loops: CDR1 ENHRY, CDR2 SYGVKD. The V segment lost 0 bases and the J segment 4 bases; nucleotides outside the gene matches: 6. The CDR3 loop spans 16 amino acids. CDR3 sequence (DNA): TGTGCCATCAGTGAGTCGTACAGGACTAGCGTAGAGACCCAGTACTTC. Its protein is CAISESYRTSVETQYF.

The sample holds a few counts of this clonotype. The chain couples TRBV6-1 to TRBJ2-3, with a possible D match to TRBD2 (6 bases). Between the trimmed V and J ends, which lost 6 bases and 2 bases, there was a span of 21 bases. This CDR3 contains 17 residues. Per the germline V gene, CDR1 is MNHNS and CDR2 is SASEGT. CDR3 bases: TGTGCCAGCAGGCCTAGCGACGGCGGCCCCCTCACAGATACGCAGTATTTT. Amino acids: CASRPSDGGPLTDTQYF.

The chain combines TRBV7-8 with TRBJ2-5; 7 positions agree with TRBD2. The CDR3 is made up of 14 amino acids. The V gene's germline CDR1 is SGHVS and CDR2 FQNEAQ. With 5 bases clipped from V and 7 bases from J, the junction kept 10 bases outside the gene matches. The CDR3 bases are TGTGCCAGCAGCCGCGGGGGTTTCGAAGGGACCCAGTACTTC. Encoded protein: CASSRGGFEGTQYF.

This clonotype was counted a single time. For the CDR3, the DNA is TGTGCCAGCAGCTTGAACTACGCGGGTGGCACAGATACGCAGTATTTT. Its translation is CASSLNYAGGTDTQYF. V gene TRBV5-6 combines with J gene TRBJ2-3; a weak D match, TRBD2 (5 bases). V lost 1 base and J 1 base, leaving 13 bases between the germline ends. CDR3 length: 16 amino acids. Per germline, CDR1 SGHDT and CDR2 YYEEEE.

This clonotype has a handful of counts. The chain carries TRBV7-9 and TRBJ2-2; no clear D. Per germline, CDR1 SEHNR and CDR2 FQNEAQ (reference sequence). Trimming left V 10 bases short and J 5 bases short, with 14 bases between. This CDR3 spans 13 amino acids. CDR3: CATPFLGTGELFF. The CDR3 DNA follows: TGTGCCACCCCATTCTTAGGGACCGGGGAGCTGTTTTTT. The complete variable domain, with remaining parts taken from reference TRBV7-9 and TRBJ2-2, reads DTGVSQNPRHKITKRGQNVTFRCDPISEHNRLYWYRQTLGQGPEFLTYFQNEAQLEKSRLLSDRFSAERPKGSFSTLEIQRTEQGDSAMYLCATPFLGTGELFFGEGSRLTVL.